This T cell receptor (beta chain) was recorded in a study of high-grade serous ovarian cancer treatment subgroups. Here immunoSEQ multiplex PCR was the method, and the copy in TCRdb shows in-frame clones only, minus some. This table has roughly 29,000 clones, around four fifths appearing once. Germline V gives CDR1 MNHNS, CDR2 SASEGT. This CDR3 has 14 residues. V lost 6 bases to trimming and J lost 1 base, with 12 bases between them. Tumor samples were taken before definitive surgery or chemotherapy. The sample comprised tumor tissue. The genes are TRBV6-1 and TRBJ1-1, with a possible D match to TRBD1 (6 bases). This TCR derives from a human donor with high-grade serous ovarian cancer. CDR3 sequence: CASSPMGANTEAFF. As DNA, the CDR3 is TGTGCCAGCAGCCCGATGGGGGCGAACACTGAAGCTTTCTTT.